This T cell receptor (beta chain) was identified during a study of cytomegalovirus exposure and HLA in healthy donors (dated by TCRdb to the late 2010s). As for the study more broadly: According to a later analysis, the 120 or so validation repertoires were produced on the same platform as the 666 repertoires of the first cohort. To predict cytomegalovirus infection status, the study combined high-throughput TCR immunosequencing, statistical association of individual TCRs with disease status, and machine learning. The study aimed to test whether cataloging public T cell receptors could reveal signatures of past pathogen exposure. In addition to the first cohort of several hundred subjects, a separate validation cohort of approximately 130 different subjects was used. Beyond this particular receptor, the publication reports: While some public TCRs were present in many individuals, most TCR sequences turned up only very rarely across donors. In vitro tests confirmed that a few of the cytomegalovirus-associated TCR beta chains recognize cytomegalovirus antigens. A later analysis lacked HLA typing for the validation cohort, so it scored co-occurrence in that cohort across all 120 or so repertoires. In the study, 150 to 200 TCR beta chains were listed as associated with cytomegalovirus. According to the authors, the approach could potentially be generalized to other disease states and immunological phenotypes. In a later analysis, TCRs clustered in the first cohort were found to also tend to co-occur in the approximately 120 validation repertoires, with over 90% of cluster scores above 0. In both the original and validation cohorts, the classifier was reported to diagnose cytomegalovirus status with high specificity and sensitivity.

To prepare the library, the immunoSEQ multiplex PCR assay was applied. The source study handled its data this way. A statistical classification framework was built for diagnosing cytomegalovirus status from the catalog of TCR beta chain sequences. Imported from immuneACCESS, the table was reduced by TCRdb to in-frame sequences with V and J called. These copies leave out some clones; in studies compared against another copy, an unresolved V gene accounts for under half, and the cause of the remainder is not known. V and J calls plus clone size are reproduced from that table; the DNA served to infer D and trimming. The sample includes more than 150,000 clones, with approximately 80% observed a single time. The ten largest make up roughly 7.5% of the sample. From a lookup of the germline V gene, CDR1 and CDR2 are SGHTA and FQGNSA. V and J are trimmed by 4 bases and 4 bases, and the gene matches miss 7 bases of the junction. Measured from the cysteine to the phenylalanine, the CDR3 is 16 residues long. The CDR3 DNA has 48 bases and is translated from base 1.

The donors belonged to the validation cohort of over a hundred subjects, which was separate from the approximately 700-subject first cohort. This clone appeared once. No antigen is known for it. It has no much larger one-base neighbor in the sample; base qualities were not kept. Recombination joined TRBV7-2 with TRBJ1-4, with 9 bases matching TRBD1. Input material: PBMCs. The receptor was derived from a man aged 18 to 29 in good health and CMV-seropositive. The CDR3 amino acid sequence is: CASSSGQGLGNEKLFF. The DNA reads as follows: TGTGCCAGCAGCTCGGGACAGGGTTTGGGTAATGAAAAACTGTTTTTT. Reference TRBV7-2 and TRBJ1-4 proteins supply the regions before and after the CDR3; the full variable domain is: GAGVSQSPSNKVTEKGKDVELRCDPISGHTALYWYRQSLGQGLEFLIYFQGNSAPDKSGLPSDRFSAERTGGSVSTLTIQRTQQEDSAVYLCASSSGQGLGNEKLFFGSGTQLSVL.